Sequencing of this T cell receptor beta chain was carried out in a study of OX40 agonist ivuxolimab in advanced cancers. At the level of the study: Previous treatment with anti-PD-1, anti-PD-L1 or anti-CTLA-4 therapy was allowed; 30% to 50% had received some.

Of note for this clone: Antigen unknown.

TCRdb's table, derived via immunoSEQ multiplex PCR, lists solely in-frame clones and lacks some. This table holds about 7,000 clones, over 70% found once. Regarding the study as a whole: Undetermined was the antigen specificity of the expanded peripheral T cells.

V was pared by 5 bases and J by 0 bases, with 5 bases between. The CDR3 covers 12 residues. From germline, CDR1 is MNHNY and CDR2 SVGAGI (reference sequence). Sequences were derived from CD4+ or CD8+ T cells sorted from blood, sampled in a trial of the OX40 agonist ivuxolimab. The V gene is TRBV6-6, the J gene TRBJ2-7; D is undetermined. This clonotype originated in an adult with an advanced solid tumor such as melanoma, head and neck, liver or kidney cancer. The CDR3 here is CASSRSSYEQYF. The DNA for the CDR3 is TGTGCCAGCAGTCGAAGCTCCTACGAGCAGTACTTC.